This T cell receptor beta chain was identified during a study of beta chain features in type 1 diabetes. This clone occurred a few times. Every bit of the isolated RNA underwent reverse transcription, so sequencing read expressed TCRB transcripts. Each sample of naive, central memory or regulatory T cells had, on average, around 4 million reads. Profiled with immunoSEQ multiplex PCR; TCRdb holds only in-frame clones, not every one. The sample holds around 180,000 clones, about 13% seen once. The CDR3 is made up of 13 amino acids. After removal of 4 bases from V and 7 bases from J, the junction contained 2 bases not matched to a gene. Germline CDR1 and CDR2: SEHNR and FQNEAQ (reference sequence). The collection from each donor was one heparinised blood draw averaging around 100 mL. A CD45RO/CCR7/CD25/CD127/CD95/CD27 panel sorted naive, central memory, regulatory and stem cell-like memory CD4+ cells. Each sorted population was over 95% pure.

The chain couples TRBV7-9 to TRBJ1-2; 11 bases are shared with TRBD1. The specimen sequenced was central memory CD4+ T cells from blood. This clonotype originated in a woman younger than 35 in good health. The CDR3 nucleotides read TGTGCCAGCAGCTCGGGACAGGGGGTTGGCTACACCTTC. This codes for CASSSGQGVGYTF.